Listed below are T cell receptor beta chains from one sample, sequenced in a study of blood T cell repertoires in COVID-19. TCRdb keeps only in-frame clones here, not all; method: immunoSEQ multiplex PCR. Among around 78,000 clones listed, roughly 82% were seen once. The sequenced material came from peripheral blood. The receptors were sampled from a human donor in a cohort sampled during active COVID-19. Each CDR3 is given with its conserved first and last residue. A D gene is named only where the DNA matches it firmly. Only part of the rows carry a size: once, few, many, or a class if the clone is expanded.

j_gene,v_gene,abundance,d_gene,CDR3aa,CDR3nt
TRBJ1-4,TRBV5-8,NA,NA,CASSRAGAEATSNEKLFF,TGTGCCAGCAGCCGGGCGGGGGCGGAGGCCACATCTAATGAAAAACTGTTTTTT
TRBJ2-7,TRBV2,NA,TRBD2,CASSGHGGAGEQYF,TGTGCCAGCAGCGGTCACGGGGGGGCTGGCGAGCAGTACTTC
TRBJ1-6,TRBV5-1,few,NA,CASSLEGNSPLHF,TGCGCCAGCAGCTTGGAGGGGAATTCACCCCTCCACTTT
TRBJ1-3,TRBV4-1,NA,TRBD1,CASSPIIRDRGNTIYF,TGCGCCAGCAGCCCTATAATAAGGGACAGGGGAAACACCATATATTTT
TRBJ1-1,TRBV11-2,NA,NA,CASRGFGTEAFF,TGTGCCAGCAGGGGTTTCGGGACTGAAGCTTTCTTT
TRBJ2-6,TRBV18,few,NA,CASSPPLSGANVLTF,TGTGCCAGCTCACCCCCACTTTCTGGGGCCAACGTCCTGACTTTC
TRBJ2-7,TRBV11-2,once,NA,CASSLRSNSGRSVPYEQYF,TGTGCCAGCAGCTTAAGATCCAACAGTGGCAGATCAGTTCCCTACGAGCAGTACTTC
TRBJ2-3,TRBV9,once,TRBD2,CASSVGVSGVGYQYF,TGTGCCAGCAGCGTAGGAGTTAGCGGGGTGGGGTACCAGTATTTT
TRBJ2-7,TRBV6-1,NA,TRBD2,CASSEDGYYSGTSGMYEQYF,TGTGCCAGCAGTGAAGATGGGTACTATTCGGGGACTAGTGGGATGTACGAGCAGTACTTC
TRBJ1-3,TRBV6-5,NA,NA,CASSYSAGGNTIYF,TGTGCCAGCAGTTACTCGGCAGGGGGAAACACCATATATTTT
TRBJ1-6,TRBV27,NA,NA,CASSLYSQTAFGSPLHF,TGTGCCAGCAGTTTATACTCCCAGACAGCTTTTGGGTCACCCCTCCACTTT
TRBJ1-1,TRBV19,NA,TRBD1,CASRPGTGFLAFF,TGTGCCAGTAGGCCCGGGACAGGGTTTTTGGCTTTCTTT
TRBJ2-2,TRBV27,NA,NA,CASSFVSTGELFF,TGTGCCAGCAGTTTTGTCAGCACCGGGGAGCTGTTTTTT